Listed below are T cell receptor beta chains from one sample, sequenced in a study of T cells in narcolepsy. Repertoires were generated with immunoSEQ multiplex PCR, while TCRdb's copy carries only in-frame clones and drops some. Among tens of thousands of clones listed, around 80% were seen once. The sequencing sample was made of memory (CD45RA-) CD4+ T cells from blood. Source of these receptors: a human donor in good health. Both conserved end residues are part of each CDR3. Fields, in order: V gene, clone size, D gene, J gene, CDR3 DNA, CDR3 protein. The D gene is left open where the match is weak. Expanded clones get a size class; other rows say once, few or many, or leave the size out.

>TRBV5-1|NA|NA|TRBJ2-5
TGCGCCAGCAGCGGGCGACTAGGGAGACAAGAGACCCAGTACTTC
CASSGRLGRQETQYF
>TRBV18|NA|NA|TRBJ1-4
TGTGCCAGCTCACCTTCAGATGAAAAACTGTTTTTT
CASSPSDEKLFF
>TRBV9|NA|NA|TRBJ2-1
TGTGCCAGCAAGATGGGACCGGGATACAATGAGCAGTTCTTC
CASKMGPGYNEQFF
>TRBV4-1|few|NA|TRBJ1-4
TGCGCCAGCAGCCAAGTAAAGGGGGCTAATGAAAAACTGTTTTTT
CASSQVKGANEKLFF
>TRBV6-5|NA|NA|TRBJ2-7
TGTGCCAGCAGCTCCACCGGGGGCGCCTCCTACGAGCAGTACTTC
CASSSTGGASYEQYF
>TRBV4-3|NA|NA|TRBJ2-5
TGCGCCAGCAGCCAAGTCCAGGGCGGGGAGACCCAGTACTTC
CASSQVQGGETQYF
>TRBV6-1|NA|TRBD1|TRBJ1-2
TGTGCCAGCAGTGAAAACAGGGGGCGTGATGGCTACACCTTC
CASSENRGRDGYTF
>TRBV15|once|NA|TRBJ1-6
TGTGCCACCAGGGCGGGACAACATAATTCACCCCTCCACTTT
CATRAGQHNSPLHF
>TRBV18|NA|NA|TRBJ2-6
TGTGCCAGCTCACCACCCAGGGTAGCCCTGGGATTCATGGCTTTC
CASSPPRVALGFMAF
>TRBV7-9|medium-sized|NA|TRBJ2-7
TGTGCCAGCAGCTCGGGACTTTACGAGCAGTACTTC
CASSSGLYEQYF
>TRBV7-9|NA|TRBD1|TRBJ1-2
TGTGCCAGCAGCTCCTTCGACAGGGGGGATGGCTACACCTTC
CASSSFDRGDGYTF